This T cell receptor (beta chain) was sequenced during a study of blood T cell repertoires in COVID-19. Across the whole study: From T cells, B-cell-depleted T cells, or PBMCs came the material, which was cDNA or gDNA.

Assay used: immunoSEQ multiplex PCR; TCRdb lists only in-frame clones, some missing. The data contain approximately 63,000 clones, around 88% of them seen just once; the ten biggest clones take up approximately 17%. CDR3 size: 15 residues. After removal of 1 base from V and 5 bases from J, the junction contained 4 bases not matched to a gene. CDR1 and CDR2 from the germline V gene are SEHNR and FQNEAQ (reference sequence). The receptor's source is an elderly woman with active COVID-19. The chain combines TRBV7-9 with TRBJ2-5, with 10 bases lining up with TRBD2. Sequenced material: peripheral blood. CDR3 protein: CASSLGSGGAETQYF. The CDR3 region has the DNA TGTGCCAGCAGCTTAGGCAGCGGGGGGGCGGAGACCCAGTACTTC.